Following are 25 T cell receptor beta chains from one sample sequenced in a study of T-cell reconstitution after alpha-beta-depleted transplantation in children. Construction of the TCRbeta library involved unique molecular identifiers. Each CDR3 protein is one row after TCRdb ran MiXCR on the PCR reads. The sample contains under 450,000 distinct CDR3 sequences, roughly 15% of which appear only once. Source: PBMCs, taken from the stem cell graft. Receptors were obtained from a human donor who donated a stem cell graft to a child with Fanconi anemia.

This clonotype has just a few counts. The rearrangement links TRBV11-2 to TRBJ2-2, with D possibly TRBD1 on 6 matching bases. The CDR3 has 12 amino acids. In germline, CDR1 is SGHAT, CDR2 FQNNGV. Trimming removed 5 bases from V and 11 bases from J, with 12 bases in between. CDR3 DNA sequence: TGTGCCAGCAGCCTAGCCGGGACAGAGCTGTTTTTT. This translates into CASSLAGTELFF.

The chain employs TRBV20-1 and TRBJ1-1; 8 positions match TRBD1. Losses at the gene ends were 5 bases for V and 11 bases for J; bases not matched to a gene: 13. Germline CDR1 DFQATT, CDR2 SNEGSKA (reference sequence). The CDR3 loop spans 13 amino acids. The CDR3: CSAGRQGLTAAFF. The CDR3 nucleotides are TGCAGTGCTGGGAGACAGGGGCTAACTGCGGCTTTCTTT.

The chain joins TRBV12-3 or TRBV12-4 to TRBJ2-7, with D perhaps matching TRBD1 or TRBD2 (5 bases each). The V gene lost 6 bases and the J gene lost 1 base, with 10 bases spanning the gap. The CDR3 has 13 amino acids. In DNA form, the CDR3 reads TGTGCCAGCAGGGGACCGGCTTCCTACGAGCAGTACTTC. The encoded protein is CASRGPASYEQYF.

At least ten counts were recorded for this clonotype. The chain has TRBV29-1 and TRBJ2-2, with no clear D. V was trimmed by 7 bases and J by 7 bases, leaving 16 bases between them. Germline values: CDR1 SQVTM, CDR2 ANQGSEA. This CDR3 spans 13 amino acids. The CDR3 sequence is CSGARQFGGELFF. The CDR3 nucleotides are TGCAGCGGTGCACGTCAGTTCGGCGGGGAGCTGTTTTTT.

CDR3 region: CASSLMQGGYTEAFF. The CDR3 nucleotides read TGTGCCAGCAGTTTAATGCAAGGGGGTTACACTGAAGCTTTCTTT. This chain links TRBV12-3 or TRBV12-4 with TRBJ1-1; D may be TRBD1 (6 bases). V was pared by 2 bases and J by 3 bases, with 13 bases between. The CDR3 loop spans 15 amino acids.

This clonotype was seen repeatedly, ten times or more. This chain joins TRBV11-3 and TRBJ2-1, with a possible D match to TRBD2 (5 bases). Germline assignment: CDR1 SGHNT and CDR2 YENEEA. The V end was cut by 1 base, the J end by 6 bases, with 13 bases between. This CDR3 is 15 amino acids long. CDR3 bases: TGTGCCAGCAGCTTAGGCCGCCTAGCAGGCAATGAGCAGTTCTTC. Translated, it gives CASSLGRLAGNEQFF. Looking up the rest from reference TRBV11-3 and TRBJ2-1 gives the full variable domain: EAGVVQSPRYKIIEKKQPVAFWCNPISGHNTLYWYLQNLGQGPELLIRYENEEAVDDSQLPKDRFSAERLKGVDSTLKIQPAELGDSAVYLCASSLGRLAGNEQFFGPGTRLTVL.

This clonotype showed up just a few times. This chain connects TRBV27 to TRBJ1-2, with 7 bases fitting TRBD1. The CDR3 extends over 14 amino acids. J gave up 8 bases and V 5 bases, and 11 bases lay outside the gene matches. Looked up from germline, CDR1 is MNHEY and CDR2 is SMNVEV (reference sequence). CDR3 nucleotide sequence: TGTGCCAGCAGTGGACGACAGGGAGCGTACGGCTACACCTTC. Encoded protein: CASSGRQGAYGYTF.

The V gene is TRBV27, the J gene TRBJ2-7, with 8 bases that match TRBD1. Germline CDR1 is MNHEY and CDR2 is SMNVEV (reference sequence). This CDR3 region has 13 residues. The V segment lost 6 bases and the J segment 2 bases; nucleotides outside the gene matches: 3. This CDR3 reads CASRQGGAYEQYF. In DNA form, the CDR3 reads TGTGCCAGCAGACAGGGGGGAGCCTACGAGCAGTACTTC.

Only a few counts were recorded for this clonotype. V usage is TRBV19 and J usage is TRBJ2-3, with D possibly matching TRBD2 (5 bases). Trimming took off 3 bases at V and 2 bases at J, with 9 bases between the two ends. The CDR3 sequence is 14 residues long. Per the germline V gene, CDR1 is LNHDA and CDR2 is SQIVND (reference sequence). The CDR3 sequence: CASSIGVFTDTQYF. As DNA, the CDR3 is TGTGCCAGTAGTATCGGGGTTTTCACAGATACGCAGTATTTT. Supplemented by reference TRBV19 and TRBJ2-3, the full variable domain reads DGGITQSPKYLFRKEGQNVTLSCEQNLNHDAMYWYRQDPGQGLRLIYYSQIVNDFQKGDIAEGYSVSREKKESFPLTVTSAQKNPTAFYLCASSIGVFTDTQYFGPGTRLTVL.

The chain uses TRBV5-6 and TRBJ1-1, with D unresolved. Germline V gene data show CDR1 as SGHDT and CDR2 as YYEEEE. V lost 2 bases and J lost 8, with 13 bases in between. This CDR3 has 13 residues. The CDR3 reads CASSFIQRSEAFF. CDR3 DNA sequence: TGTGCCAGCAGCTTTATCCAGAGGTCCGAAGCTTTCTTT.

This clonotype was picked up a small number of times. The CDR3 DNA is TGCGCCAGCAGCTCCGACAGGGCGGGCACCGGGGAGCTGTTTTTT. Translation: CASSSDRAGTGELFF. This rearrangement joins TRBV5-1 to TRBJ2-2; 7 bases align to TRBD1. Germline assignment: CDR1 SGHRS and CDR2 YFSETQ. Trimming removed 3 bases from V and 4 bases from J; junction bases left unmatched: 6. The length of the CDR3 is 15 residues.

This clonotype was recorded a few times. The chain employs TRBV3-1 and TRBJ1-2; TRBD1 aligns across 7 bases. CDR1 and CDR2 (germline): LGHDT, YNNKEL (reference sequence). V lost 6 bases to trimming and J lost 6 bases; unmatched junction nucleotides: 7. The CDR3 length is 13 residues. The CDR3 DNA sequence: TGTGCCAGCAGGGTTACCGGGACAGATGGCTACACCTTC. As protein: CASRVTGTDGYTF.

This clonotype was counted ten times or more. The genes are TRBV20-1 and TRBJ2-5; D is uncertain. V lost 3 bases and J lost 2, with 7 bases in between. The CDR3 runs to 12 residues. Germline CDR1 DFQATT, CDR2 SNEGSKA (reference sequence). The CDR3 here is CSAREFQETQYF. CDR3 nucleotides: TGCAGTGCTAGGGAGTTTCAAGAGACCCAGTACTTC.

The chain carries TRBV7-2 and TRBJ1-6; the match to TRBD1 covers 9 bases. J was trimmed by 7 bases and V by 0 bases; bases with no gene match: 4. CDR1 and CDR2 from the germline V gene are SGHTA and FQGNSA. This CDR3 has 16 amino acids. The CDR3 is CASSLAGQGNNSPLHF. The CDR3 nucleotides read TGTGCCAGCAGCTTAGCCGGACAGGGGAACAATTCACCCCTCCACTTT.

This clonotype was detected a few times. This chain joins TRBV15 and TRBJ1-1; possible D gene TRBD1, 6 bases. Trimming shortened V by 0 bases and J by 10 bases, and 18 bases separated the two germline ends. The CDR3 length is 15 residues. Germline V CDR1 and CDR2: LNHNV, YYDKDF (reference sequence). The chain's CDR3 is CATSRDREQGSRAFF. Written as DNA, the CDR3 is TGTGCCACCAGCAGAGATCGGGAACAGGGATCGAGAGCTTTCTTT.

This clonotype was detected many times. The gene calls are TRBV6-5 and TRBJ1-1; 7 nucleotides align to TRBD1. The CDR3 is 15 amino acids. Germline CDR1 MNHEY, CDR2 SVGAGI. With 5 bases clipped from V and 4 bases from J, the junction kept 10 bases outside the gene matches. In DNA form, the CDR3 reads TGTGCCAGCAGTCCCAAACAGGGGTTGGGCACTGAAGCTTTCTTT. This encodes CASSPKQGLGTEAFF.

V and J are TRBV7-7 and TRBJ2-1; unclear D gene. The CDR3 sequence is 14 residues long. V was shortened by 1 base and J by 4 bases, with 8 bases between the two germline ends. Looked up from germline, CDR1 is SSHAT and CDR2 is FNYEAQ (reference sequence). CDR3 nucleotide sequence: TGTGCCAGCAGCTTAGGGGCCCAGTACAATGAGCAGTTCTTC. Amino acids: CASSLGAQYNEQFF. Full variable domain (rest looked up from reference TRBV7-7 and TRBJ2-1): GAGVSQSPRYKVTKRGQDVTLRCDPISSHATLYWYQQALGQGPEFLTYFNYEAQPDKSGLPSDRFSAERPEGSISTLTIQRTEQRDSAMYRCASSLGAQYNEQFFGPGTRLTVL.

This clonotype was seen a few times. The chain recombines TRBV14 with TRBJ2-5, with D hard to call. Trimming shortened V by 1 base and J by 4 bases, and 13 bases separated the two germline ends. The CDR3 totals 15 residues. CDR1 and CDR2 (germline): SGHDN, FVKESK. Here the CDR3 DNA reads TGTGCCAGCAGCCAAGGGGTCCCGACGGGAGAGACCCAGTACTTC. Amino acid sequence: CASSQGVPTGETQYF.

This clonotype appeared many times. The chain joins TRBV12-3 or TRBV12-4 to TRBJ2-1, with 10 positions matching TRBD2. V shed 7 bases, J shed 4 bases, and the junction held 4 bases outside the gene matches. This CDR3 spans 14 amino acids. This chain's CDR3 is CASTLAGEYNEQFF. CDR3 bases: TGTGCCAGCACTCTAGCGGGGGAGTACAATGAGCAGTTCTTC.

This clonotype was seen many times. CDR3 nucleotides: TGTGCCAGCAGTTACGCCGGACAGGGGTTGAGGAACACTGAAGCTTTCTTT. Translating gives CASSYAGQGLRNTEAFF. J is TRBJ1-1 and V is TRBV6-2 or TRBV6-3, with TRBD1 identical over 9 bases. The CDR3 has 17 residues. Germline lookup yields CDR1 MNHEY and CDR2 SVGEGT. V dropped 2 bases and J dropped 1; count of bases not matched to a gene: 8.

This clonotype was counted only a few times. This sequence joins TRBV6-5 and TRBJ2-5, with D perhaps assigned TRBD1 or TRBD2 (7 bases each). The CDR3 sequence is 14 residues long. The germline V and J ends were trimmed by 2 bases and 7 bases, with 14 bases remaining between them. Germline CDR1 MNHEY, CDR2 SVGAGI. Here the CDR3 reads CASSYGGAGGTQYF. CDR3 sequence (DNA): TGTGCCAGCAGTTACGGGGGGGCAGGGGGGACCCAGTACTTC.

This clonotype was recorded at least ten times. The rearrangement uses TRBV6-1 and TRBJ2-3, with unresolved D. The CDR3 covers 13 residues. The germline gives CDR1 MNHNS, CDR2 SASEGT. The chain's CDR3 is CALGERRTDTQYF. CDR3 DNA sequence: TGTGCATTGGGCGAGAGGCGCACAGATACGCAGTATTTT.

The gene calls are TRBV27 and TRBJ2-3; 9 bases align to TRBD2. The V and J ends lost 4 bases and 1 base, in that order; junction bases with no gene match: 6. In germline, CDR1 is MNHEY, CDR2 SMNVEV (reference sequence). The CDR3 spans 16 residues. CDR3 region: CASSSGPSGGTDTQYF. The CDR3 coding sequence is TGTGCCAGCAGTTCTGGGCCTAGCGGGGGCACAGATACGCAGTATTTT.

This clonotype came up a few times. This sequence joins TRBV6-2 or TRBV6-3 and TRBJ2-3, with TRBD1 as a possible D gene (6 bases). V was shortened by 2 bases and J by 2 bases, with 11 bases between the two germline ends. This CDR3 has 15 amino acids. The germline V gene encodes CDR1 MNHEY and CDR2 SVGEGT. CDR3 loop: CASSYGRGITDTQYF. DNA of the CDR3: TGTGCCAGCAGTTACGGCAGGGGAATCACAGATACGCAGTATTTT.

The V call is TRBV12-3 or TRBV12-4, the J call TRBJ2-1; TRBD2 is a possible D gene (7 bases). Trimming removed 6 bases from V and 7 bases from J, with 22 bases in between. CDR3 length: 16 amino acids. The CDR3 is CASSPGEGRWKNEQFF. The CDR3 DNA sequence: TGTGCCAGCAGCCCAGGGGAGGGTCGCTGGAAGAATGAGCAGTTCTTC.